Listed here is a single TCR beta chain. Its matching antigen is unknown. The CDR3 totals 17 residues. V lost 3 bases and J lost 4; bases outside the gene matches: 7. CDR1 is KGHSH, CDR2 LQKENI, per germline. The data derive from a study of T cell repertoires and HLA-DP antigens. Study-level information: Alloreactive CD4+ T cells targeted HLA-DP on transduced HeLa.

Assay: immunoSEQ multiplex PCR; the TCRdb copy retains only in-frame clones and omits some. The sample has around 100,000 clones, 90% to 95% seen once; the top ten hold over 0.25%. The sequenced sample consisted of CD4+ T cells from PBMCs. The TCR comes from a woman younger than 30 in good health and CMV-seronegative. The V and J genes are TRBV18 and TRBJ2-4; 12 bases align to TRBD2. Here the CDR3 DNA reads TGTGCCAGCTCACCTCTTTCCGGGACTAGCGGGAAAAACATTCAGTACTTC. Translation: CASSPLSGTSGKNIQYF.